This TCR beta chain was sequenced for a study of early T cells in non-severe SARS-CoV-2 infection. Study-wide context: The authors sequenced bulk RNA from unsorted whole blood, leaving chains unpaired.

Study outcomes and limitations: A preference for anti-spike CD8 responses marked VDJdb matching, which missed private and CD4 specificities.

With 1 base removed from V and 3 bases from J, the gap between germline ends came to 13 bases. Per germline, CDR1 LNHDA and CDR2 SQIVND (reference sequence). The CDR3 runs 16 residues. This clonotype was observed many times. Its antigen is unidentified. The library protocol tagged individual cDNA molecules with unique molecular identifiers. TCRdb passed the 5' RACE reads through MiXCR, listing each CDR3 protein once. The sample has about 85,000 distinct CDR3 sequences; about 15% are singletons. The sequence came from an adult who was a healthcare worker with PCR-confirmed SARS-CoV-2 infection or an uninfected control (not recorded which). Sequencing was carried out using whole blood. The chain joins TRBV19 to TRBJ1-5; the D gene is possibly TRBD1 (6 bases). The CDR3 region is CASSIASRGANQPQHF. The CDR3, as DNA: TGTGCCAGTAGTATAGCCTCAAGGGGGGCCAATCAGCCCCAGCATTTT.